The present TCR beta chain was sequenced within a study of early stage breast cancer tumors. Study in general: Invasive lobular carcinomas made up about 35% of the 12 ER+/PR+/HER2- tumors. Samples were sequenced at around 10-fold average coverage.

V lost 9 bases, J lost 5 bases, and 16 bases lay in between. Germline CDR1 reads MDHEN; CDR2 reads SYDVKM. This CDR3 is 14 amino acids long. This clone was seen a single time. Only in-frame clones appear in the TCRdb table, and some are missing; sequencing was by immunoSEQ multiplex PCR. The sample shows a few thousand clones, about two thirds of them seen only once. The chain couples TRBV28 to TRBJ1-4, with TRBD1 as a possible D gene (5 bases). Material for sequencing was normal breast tissue next to the tumor. The receptor comes from a person in their sixties or seventies with breast cancer. In nucleotides, the CDR3 is TGTGCCAGTTCCACCCGGGGCCTGAATGAAAAACTGTTTTTT. As protein: CASSTRGLNEKLFF. Full variable domain (outside the CDR3, taken from reference TRBV28 and TRBJ1-4): DVKVTQSSRYLVKRTGEKVFLECVQDMDHENMFWYRQDPGLGLRLIYFSYDVKMKEKGDIPEGYSVSREKKERFSLILESASTNQTSMYLCASSTRGLNEKLFFGSGTQLSVL.